This paragraph covers one T cell receptor beta chain sequence. As yet, its antigen is unknown. Analyses pooled second doses at about 4 or about 12 weeks. The assay was immunoSEQ multiplex PCR, and TCRdb's table has in-frame clones only and misses some. The repertoire holds 80,000 to 100,000 clones, with approximately 85% as singletons. The CDR3 covers 14 residues. Looked up from germline, CDR1 is MDHEN and CDR2 is SYDVKM. With 7 bases removed from V and 2 bases from J, the gap between germline ends came to 11 bases. These data are taken from a study of T cell responses to AZD1222 COVID-19 vaccine. Study-wide results and caveats: Along spike, vaccine-associated CD4 TCRs were found throughout, with dominance at 160-218 and 743-854. Donors were chiefly white British, with a greater number of females, and clonal diversity was perhaps underestimated. A rise in Spike-specific TCR breadth and depth followed two AZD1222 doses.

Source: peripheral blood, taken 28 days after the second AZD1222 dose. This chain links TRBV28 with TRBJ1-4; D is possibly TRBD1 (5 bases). This sequence originates from an adult who received the AZD1222 COVID-19 vaccine. The CDR3 region is CASNRGTTNEKLFF. The CDR3 DNA reads as TGTGCCAGCAATCGGGGCACGACTAATGAAAAACTGTTTTTT.